The 23 T cell receptor beta chains reported below all come from one sample, sequenced in a study of blood T cell repertoires in COVID-19. Clones were sequenced by immunoSEQ multiplex PCR, and TCRdb holds only the in-frame ones, with some missing. The profile shows 200,000 to 250,000 clones, less than 85% of them singletons. The sequenced sample was peripheral blood. The receptors were sampled from a woman aged 80 or over with COVID-19, enrolled during active disease.

The chain uses TRBV5-1 and TRBJ2-1; no reliable D call. Trimming removed 4 bases at V and 6 bases at J, with 11 bases between. Germline V gene sequence: CDR1 SGHRS, CDR2 YFSETQ. This CDR3 has 13 amino acids. This chain's CDR3 is CASSLQIPNEQFF. The CDR3 bases are TGCGCCAGCAGCCTTCAGATCCCCAATGAGCAGTTCTTC.

The chain uses TRBV6-2 or TRBV6-3 and TRBJ2-1; tentative D call: TRBD2 (6 bases). V lost 3 bases, J lost 8 bases, and 17 bases lay in between. Per germline, CDR1 MNHEY and CDR2 SVGEGT. The CDR3 extends over 15 amino acids. The CDR3, as DNA: TGTGCCAGCAGTTATCCGGGAGACACAAATTATGAGCAGTTCTTC. It encodes CASSYPGDTNYEQFF.

The chain has TRBV2 and TRBJ1-4; D perhaps matches TRBD1 (5 bases). The V end lost 6 bases, the J end lost 3 bases, and 14 bases lay between the germline ends. CDR3 size: 15 residues. The germline CDR1 and CDR2 sequences are SNHLY and FYNNEI. The CDR3 nucleotides read TGTGCCAGCAGCCTCCAGGGTACCGCTAATGAAAAACTGTTTTTT. Protein product: CASSLQGTANEKLFF.

The gene calls are TRBV3-1 (or the pseudogene TRBV3-2) and TRBJ2-5; 7 nucleotides match TRBD2. This CDR3 is built from 15 residues. J was trimmed by 5 bases and V by 4 bases; bases with no gene match: 10. Germline CDR1 is LGHDT and CDR2 is YNNKEL (reference sequence). CDR3 protein: CASSRLAVRGETQYF. Here the CDR3 DNA reads TGTGCCAGCAGCCGACTAGCAGTACGGGGTGAGACCCAGTACTTC.

This chain joins TRBV19 and TRBJ2-3, with 8 bases that match TRBD1. The V segment lost 5 bases and the J segment 2 bases; nucleotides outside the gene matches: 9. The V gene's germline CDR1 is LNHDA and CDR2 SQIVND (reference sequence). CDR3 length: 16 amino acids. The CDR3 DNA follows: TGTGCCAGTAGTGGGGATCGGACAGGGTACACAGATACGCAGTATTTT. It specifies CASSGDRTGYTDTQYF.

This CDR3 is CASSFPGGETQYF. CDR3 sequence (DNA): TGCGCCAGCAGCTTCCCAGGTGGGGAGACCCAGTACTTC. V gene TRBV5-1 combines with J gene TRBJ2-5; D ambiguous. This CDR3 region has 13 residues. The germline V and J ends were trimmed by 2 bases and 5 bases, with 10 bases remaining between them. The V gene's germline CDR1 is SGHRS and CDR2 YFSETQ.

The J gene is TRBJ2-5, the V gene TRBV19; the D gene is possibly TRBD2 (6 bases). The CDR3 covers 14 residues. CDR1 is LNHDA, CDR2 SQIVND, per germline (reference sequence). The V end lost 2 bases, the J end lost 3 bases, and 10 bases lay between the germline ends. CDR3 nucleotides: TGTGCCAGTAGTATACAGGGCGGGAAAGAGACCCAGTACTTC. It codes for CASSIQGGKETQYF.

The J gene is TRBJ2-3, the V gene TRBV5-1, with D unclear. The CDR3 sequence is 14 residues long. Germline V gene sequence: CDR1 SGHRS, CDR2 YFSETQ. With 4 bases removed from V and 1 base from J, the gap between germline ends came to 10 bases. This chain's CDR3 is CASSLQPGTDTQYF. CDR3 coding DNA: TGCGCCAGCAGCCTACAGCCGGGCACAGATACGCAGTATTTT.

The rearrangement links TRBV2 to TRBJ2-3; tentatively, D is TRBD2 (7 bases). CDR1 is SNHLY and CDR2 is FYNNEI in the germline V gene. V dropped 7 bases and J dropped 2 bases, with 19 bases sitting between them. The CDR3 length is 16 residues. This CDR3 reads CASTQGGAQLTDTQYF. CDR3 DNA sequence: TGTGCCAGCACCCAAGGGGGGGCTCAACTCACAGATACGCAGTATTTT.

The chain is built from TRBV9 and TRBJ2-7, with D uncertain. CDR3 length: 15 residues. The germline V gene has CDR1 SGDLS and CDR2 YYNGEE. Trimming took 2 bases from V and 5 from J, leaving 17 bases between them. CDR3 amino acids: CASSVMSGSENEQYF. CDR3 coding DNA: TGTGCCAGCAGCGTGATGAGTGGGTCGGAGAACGAGCAGTACTTC.

The chain links TRBV7-2 to TRBJ1-2; no clear D. The V gene's germline CDR1 is SGHTA and CDR2 FQGNSA. The length of the CDR3 is 14 residues. Deletions cut 1 base from V and 4 bases from J, with 10 bases between. As DNA, the CDR3 is TGTGCCAGCAGCTTAGGACCAGACTTCTATGGCTACACCTTC. Protein sequence: CASSLGPDFYGYTF.

The chain has TRBV19 and TRBJ1-2, with 10 nucleotides matching TRBD1. The germline V gene has CDR1 LNHDA and CDR2 SQIVND (reference sequence). The CDR3 has 17 residues. With V trimmed by 7 bases and J by 4 bases, 15 bases remained unmatched. This CDR3 reads CASTPTPGQGRVYGYTF. In nucleotides, the CDR3 is TGTGCCAGTACTCCGACGCCGGGACAGGGGAGGGTCTATGGCTACACCTTC.

A few counts support this clone. This chain links TRBV9 with TRBJ2-7, with 9 bases matching TRBD1. The J segment lost 1 base and the V segment lost 0 bases, leaving 2 bases of the junction unmatched. The CDR3 length is 15 residues. Germline loops: CDR1 SGDLS, CDR2 YYNGEE. The CDR3 reads CASSVGGTGSYEQYF. CDR3 DNA: TGTGCCAGCAGCGTAGGTGGGACAGGGTCCTACGAGCAGTACTTC.

The CDR3 reads CASSDLAGSSGNTIYF. The CDR3 DNA reads as TGTGCCAGCAGCGATCTCGCGGGGAGCTCTGGAAACACCATATATTTT. The chain carries TRBV5-4 and TRBJ1-3; D remains ambiguous. Germline CDR1 SGHNT, CDR2 YYREEE (reference sequence). The CDR3 is 16 amino acids. With 4 bases removed from V and 0 bases from J, the gap between germline ends came to 14 bases.

This chain connects TRBV3-1 (or the pseudogene TRBV3-2) to TRBJ2-5; D remains unclear. Trimming stripped 4 bases from V and 1 base from J, with 7 bases between. The CDR3 has 13 amino acids. Germline CDR1 is LGHDT and CDR2 is YNNKEL (reference sequence). The CDR3 sequence: CASSPTFQETQYF. The CDR3 DNA is TGTGCCAGCAGCCCCACATTCCAAGAGACCCAGTACTTC.

The chain has TRBV9 and TRBJ2-2; 10 nucleotides align to TRBD2. The CDR3 is made up of 17 amino acids. In germline, CDR1 is SGDLS, CDR2 YYNGEE. The ends lost 3 bases at V and 6 bases at J; junction bases unmatched: 11. The CDR3 spells CASSAHLSGRISGELFF. CDR3 in DNA: TGTGCCAGCAGCGCCCACCTTAGCGGGAGGATATCCGGGGAGCTGTTTTTT. Using reference TRBV9 and TRBJ2-2 for the parts outside the CDR3, the full variable domain is DSGVTQTPKHLITATGQRVTLRCSPRSGDLSVYWYQQSLDQGLQFLIQYYNGEERAKGNILERFSAQQFPDLHSELNLSSLELGDSALYFCASSAHLSGRISGELFFGEGSRLTVL.

This clone has only a few counts. V gene TRBV27 combines with J gene TRBJ2-5; 8 bases align to TRBD1. With 4 bases clipped from V and 4 bases from J, the junction kept 11 bases outside the gene matches. Germline V CDR1 and CDR2: MNHEY, SMNVEV (reference sequence). This CDR3 has 16 amino acids. The CDR3 region is CASSSWTGSYLETQYF. The CDR3 DNA sequence: TGTGCCAGCAGTTCCTGGACAGGGAGCTATTTAGAGACCCAGTACTTC.

CDR3 loop: CASSPVGASYGYTF. CDR3 nucleotides: TGTGCCAGCAGCCCGGTGGGGGCCTCCTATGGCTACACCTTC. The chain joins TRBV5-6 to TRBJ1-2; TRBD1 might be the D (6 bases). V was cut by 4 bases and J by 4 bases, with 14 bases left in between. Germline values: CDR1 SGHDT, CDR2 YYEEEE. The length of the CDR3 is 14 residues.

This rearrangement joins TRBV15 to TRBJ1-2; D remains ambiguous. Germline CDR1 is LNHNV and CDR2 is YYDKDF (reference sequence). Trimming stripped 1 base from V and 4 bases from J, with 4 bases between. CDR3 length: 12 residues. The CDR3 nucleotides are TGTGCCACCAGCAGAGCAGGCTATGGCTACACCTTC. Its protein product is CATSRAGYGYTF.

V and J are TRBV25-1 and TRBJ1-4; TRBD1 is a possible D gene (6 bases). Looked up from germline, CDR1 is MGHDK and CDR2 is SYGVNS. Trimming took off 5 bases at V and 3 bases at J, with 13 bases between the two ends. The CDR3 spans 15 residues. The CDR3 coding sequence is TGTGCCAGCAGTCCCTACAGGGAGTCTAATGAAAAACTGTTTTTT. Translating gives CASSPYRESNEKLFF. Full variable domain (missing parts from reference TRBV25-1 and TRBJ1-4): EADIYQTPRYLVIGTGKKITLECSQTMGHDKMYWYQQDPGMELHLIHYSYGVNSTEKGDLSSESTVSRIRTEHFPLTLESARPSHTSQYLCASSPYRESNEKLFFGSGTQLSVL.

This sequence joins TRBV7-9 and TRBJ2-7, with 9 bases aligning to TRBD2. The V gene's germline CDR1 is SEHNR and CDR2 FQNEAQ (reference sequence). V was clipped by 5 bases and J by 3 bases; unmatched bases: 5. The CDR3 loop spans 14 amino acids. The CDR3 region is CASSPTSGNYEQYF. Written as DNA, the CDR3 is TGTGCCAGCAGCCCGACTAGCGGTAACTACGAGCAGTACTTC.

The chain has TRBV6-5 and TRBJ1-5, with D possibly TRBD1 on 5 matching bases. V lost 1 base, J lost 8 bases, and 15 bases lay in between. This CDR3 is 15 amino acids long. The germline CDR1 and CDR2 sequences are MNHEY and SVGAGI. CDR3: CASSYWGDGREPQHF. The CDR3 bases are TGTGCCAGCAGTTACTGGGGGGACGGTCGGGAGCCCCAGCATTTT.

The rearrangement links TRBV6-5 to TRBJ2-1; D is perhaps TRBD2 (6 bases). This CDR3 contains 15 residues. Between the trimmed V and J ends, which lost 6 bases and 4 bases, there was a span of 16 bases. The germline V gene encodes CDR1 MNHEY and CDR2 SVGAGI. Here the CDR3 reads CASSHRDWGYNEQFF. The DNA of the CDR3 is TGTGCCAGCAGCCACCGGGACTGGGGGTACAATGAGCAGTTCTTC.